Listed here are 7 T cell receptor beta chains from one sample, sequenced in a study of cytomegalovirus exposure and HLA in healthy donors (dated by TCRdb to the late 2010s). Receptors were amplified or captured by the immunoSEQ multiplex PCR assay. For the multiplex PCR, a mixture combining 60 forward primers for TCR Vbeta segments and 13 reverse primers for TCR Jbeta segments was used. TCRdb's version of the immuneACCESS table is confined to in-frame rearrangements and falls short of the full clone set. An unresolved V gene accounts for under half of the shortfall where checked; the remainder is of unknown origin. In all, the sample holds some 200,000 clones, and 70% of those were seen once. Approximately 2.5% of the sample is in the top ten clones. The sample was PBMCs. The receptors were gathered from a man aged 35 to 55 in good health and CMV-seropositive.

The rearrangement links TRBV6-1 to TRBJ2-1; D possibly corresponds to TRBD2 (6 bases). The CDR3 runs to 13 residues. CDR1 is MNHNS, CDR2 SASEGT, per germline. V lost 7 bases, J lost 1 base, and 8 bases lay in between. In DNA form, the CDR3 reads TGTGCCAGCACGCGGGATTCCTACAATGAGCAGTTCTTC. It is translated as CASTRDSYNEQFF.

The rearrangement uses TRBV27 and TRBJ2-3; 9 positions agree with TRBD2. This CDR3 is 17 amino acids long. Germline CDR1 is MNHEY and CDR2 is SMNVEV (reference sequence). V lost 4 bases, J lost 2 bases, and 10 bases stayed unmatched. The CDR3 reads CASSSLLRGGYTDTQYF. Written as DNA, the CDR3 is TGTGCCAGCAGTTCCCTCTTGCGGGGGGGTTACACAGATACGCAGTATTTT.

The chain carries TRBV11-1 and TRBJ2-7; D perhaps matches TRBD2 (5 bases). The CDR3 covers 14 residues. The V end was cut by 5 bases, the J end by 1 base, with 12 bases between. Germline V gives CDR1 SGHAT, CDR2 FQDESV (reference sequence). This CDR3 reads CASSLYSGSYEQYF. CDR3 coding DNA: TGTGCCAGCAGCCTCTACAGCGGTTCCTACGAGCAGTACTTC.

V is TRBV28 and J is TRBJ2-6; unclear D gene. V was clipped by 1 base and J by 2 bases, with 6 bases between them. Per the germline V gene, CDR1 is MDHEN and CDR2 is SYDVKM. This CDR3 is built from 15 residues. Here the CDR3 DNA reads TGTGCCAGCAGTTTATCCACGGCTGGGGCCAACGTCCTGACTTTC. Residues: CASSLSTAGANVLTF.

This sequence joins TRBV5-1 and TRBJ1-1, with TRBD1 matching 9 bases. The CDR3 is 16 residues long. In germline, CDR1 is SGHRS, CDR2 YFSETQ. The V segment lost 3 bases and the J segment 1 base; nucleotides outside the gene matches: 7. The CDR3 coding sequence is TGCGCCAGCAGCTCGGGACAGGGTATGGGGAACACTGAAGCTTTCTTT. Translating gives CASSSGQGMGNTEAFF.

The genes are TRBV19 and TRBJ2-5; 10 bases are shared with TRBD1. Trimming at V came to 1 base and at J to 5 bases, leaving 10 bases not matched to a gene. The germline CDR1 and CDR2 sequences are LNHDA and SQIVND (reference sequence). The CDR3 consists of 17 residues. The CDR3 sequence: CASSIGARQGAGETQYF. CDR3 coding DNA: TGTGCCAGTAGTATAGGAGCAAGACAGGGGGCGGGGGAGACCCAGTACTTC.

This chain connects TRBV5-1 to TRBJ2-3; no clear D. The CDR3 is made up of 12 amino acids. V was trimmed by 5 bases and J by 3 bases, leaving 7 bases between them. Germline-derived CDR1 and CDR2 are SGHRS and YFSETQ. The chain's CDR3 is CASSFRTDTQYF. The DNA of the CDR3 is TGCGCCAGCAGTTTTCGTACAGATACGCAGTATTTT. The variable domain in full, completed from reference TRBV5-1 and TRBJ2-3, reads KAGVTQTPRYLIKTRGQQVTLSCSPISGHRSVSWYQQTPGQGLQFLFEYFSETQRNKGNFPGRFSGRQFSNSRSEMNVSTLELGDSALYLCASSFRTDTQYFGPGTRLTVL.